This record concerns one T cell receptor (beta chain) sequence. Its antigen is not known. The data stem from a study of CD8+ T cells in alopecia areata. Treatment indicated: oral pan-JAK inhibitor, 5-10 mg twice daily. Lesional scalp punch biopsies and peripheral blood came from alopecia areata patients. In each case, RNA was isolated and then reverse transcribed into cDNA as the sequencing template. The data were produced by immunoSEQ multiplex PCR, yet TCRdb's version contains in-frame clones alone and is incomplete. The data show about 190,000 clones, 50% to 60% seen once. Study-wide results and caveats: Higher clonality than in normal scalp was seen in lesional scalp, especially alopecia totalis/universalis. Tofacitinib produced a significant decrease in scalp clonality and in expanded CD8+ clones among the top 100.

Material: CD4+ T cells sorted from blood, obtained at week 4, from a patient treated with tofacitinib. This TCR derives from a human donor with alopecia areata.

Here the CDR3 reads CASSQEGLAGNNEQFF. CDR3 sequence (DNA): TGTGCCAGCAGCCAAGAGGGACTAGCGGGGAACAATGAGCAGTTCTTC. The V gene is TRBV4-2, the J gene TRBJ2-1; the match to TRBD2 covers 13 bases. The V gene end was trimmed by 0 bases and the J gene end by 5 bases; junction bases not matched to a gene: 1. This CDR3 comprises 16 residues. Germline V lookup: CDR1 LGHNA, CDR2 YNFKEQ.